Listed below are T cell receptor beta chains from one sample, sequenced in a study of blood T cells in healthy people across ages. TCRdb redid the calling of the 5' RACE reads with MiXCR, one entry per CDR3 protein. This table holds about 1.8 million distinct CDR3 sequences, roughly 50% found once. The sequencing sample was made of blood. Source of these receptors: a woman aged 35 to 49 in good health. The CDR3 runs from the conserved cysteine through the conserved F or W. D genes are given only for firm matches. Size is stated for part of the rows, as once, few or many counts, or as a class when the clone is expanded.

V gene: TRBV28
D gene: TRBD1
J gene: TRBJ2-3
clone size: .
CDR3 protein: CASSLGGTGFEDTQYF
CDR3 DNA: TGTGCCAGCAGTTTAGGGGGGACAGGGTTTGAAGATACGCAGTATTTT

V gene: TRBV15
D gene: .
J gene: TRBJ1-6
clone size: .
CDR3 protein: CATSRDIGGRKSPLHF
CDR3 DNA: TGTGCCACCAGCAGAGATATTGGGGGGCGAAAGTCACCCCTCCACTTT

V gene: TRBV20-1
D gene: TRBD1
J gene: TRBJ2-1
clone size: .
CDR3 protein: CSASLDRSEQFF
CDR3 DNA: TGCAGTGCTTCCCTGGACAGGTCAGAGCAGTTCTTC

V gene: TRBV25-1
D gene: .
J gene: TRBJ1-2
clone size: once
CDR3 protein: CASSGGMSGGYTF
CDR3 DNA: TGTGCCAGCAGTGGGGGGATGTCTGGAGGCTACACCTTC

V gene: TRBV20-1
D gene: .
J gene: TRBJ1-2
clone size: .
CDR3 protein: CSARDGGGRGYTF
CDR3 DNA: TGCAGTGCTAGAGATGGAGGGGGTCGTGGCTACACCTTC

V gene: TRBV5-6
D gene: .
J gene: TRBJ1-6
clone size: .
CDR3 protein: CASSTKAQVSYNSPLHF
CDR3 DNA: TGTGCCAGCAGCACCAAGGCCCAGGTCTCCTATAATTCACCCCTCCACTTT

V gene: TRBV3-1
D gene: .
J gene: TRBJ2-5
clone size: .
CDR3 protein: CASSLRQGSLQETQYF
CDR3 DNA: TGTGCCAGCAGCCTACGGCAGGGGTCCCTCCAAGAGACCCAGTACTTC

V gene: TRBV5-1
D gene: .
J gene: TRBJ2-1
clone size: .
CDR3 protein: CASSLDDPGGKQFF
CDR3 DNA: TGCGCCAGCAGCTTGGACGACCCCGGTGGGAAGCAGTTCTTC

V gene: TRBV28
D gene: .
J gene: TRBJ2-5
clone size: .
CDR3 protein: CASSFTDKDNEQYF
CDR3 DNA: TGTGCCAGCAGTTTCACCGACAAAGACAATGAGCAGTACTTC

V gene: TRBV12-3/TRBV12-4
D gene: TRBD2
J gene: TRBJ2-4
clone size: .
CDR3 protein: CASSSAGGQYF
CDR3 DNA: TGTGCCAGCAGTTCAGCGGGAGGGCAGTACTTC

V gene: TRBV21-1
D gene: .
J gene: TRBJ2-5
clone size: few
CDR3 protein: CASSTRLTGGRWTQYF
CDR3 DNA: TGTGCCAGCAGCACACGCCTAACAGGGGGCAGGTGGACCCAGTACTTC

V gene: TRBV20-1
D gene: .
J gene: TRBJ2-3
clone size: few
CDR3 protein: CSAREGGGDSVTQYF
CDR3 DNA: TGCAGTGCTAGAGAGGGGGGCGGGGACTCAGTTACGCAGTATTTT

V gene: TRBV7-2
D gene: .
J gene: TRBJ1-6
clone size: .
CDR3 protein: CASSPQRGSPLHF
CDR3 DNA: TGTGCCAGCAGCCCCCAACGGGGCTCACCCCTCCACTTT

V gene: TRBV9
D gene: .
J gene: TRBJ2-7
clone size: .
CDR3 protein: CAGSVDGVGGLDYEQYF
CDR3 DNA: TGTGCCGGCAGCGTAGACGGGGTTGGAGGCCTGGATTACGAGCAGTACTTC